The clone carrying this T cell receptor beta chain was detected a few times. The antigen is undetermined. The data were taken from a study of T cells in localized non-small cell lung cancer. TCRdb's table, derived via immunoSEQ multiplex PCR, lists solely in-frame clones and lacks some. The table shows some 1,000 clones, with 15% to 20% occurring only once. Study-wide findings and caveats: Of the top 100 tumor clones, median roughly 60 were in adjacent lung, some 29 among its top 100. An association was observed between higher blood T cell density and longer overall survival.

The receptor was isolated from a female donor older than 55 with stage II squamous cell lung carcinoma. Sequenced material: normal lung tissue next to the tumor, taken before any cancer treatment.

The CDR3 DNA reads TGTGCCAGCAGTGTAGCGAGGGGAGAGACCCAGTACTTC. It specifies CASSVARGETQYF. The rearrangement links TRBV21-1 to TRBJ2-5. TRBV21-1 is reported as a pseudogene. This CDR3 contains 13 residues.